The rows below give T cell receptor beta chains drawn from one sample of a study of blood T cell repertoires in COVID-19. Repertoires were generated with immunoSEQ multiplex PCR, while TCRdb's copy carries only in-frame clones and drops some. The profile shows about 220,000 clones, roughly 85% of them singletons. The sample was peripheral blood. The receptors come from a woman between 70 and 85 years old with COVID-19, enrolled during active disease. Both conserved end residues are part of each CDR3. A D gene is named only where the DNA matches it firmly. Only some rows state a clone size, as once, few, many or a class for expanded clones.

abundance	d_gene	v_gene	j_gene	len	CDR3aa	CDR3nt
.	.	TRBV5-1	TRBJ1-2	14	CASSMVEGTYGYTF	TGCGCCAGCAGCATGGTGGAGGGAACCTATGGCTACACCTTC
.	.	TRBV4-1	TRBJ1-2	15	CASSQDRRPLYGYTF	TGCGCCAGCAGCCAAGATAGGAGGCCCCTCTATGGCTACACCTTC
.	.	TRBV5-1	TRBJ2-3	16	CASSFGGAGSTDTQYF	TGCGCCAGCAGCTTTGGGGGTGCGGGGAGCACAGATACGCAGTATTTT
.	TRBD1	TRBV2	TRBJ2-4	13	CASSVDRGDIQYF	TGTGCCAGCAGCGTTGACAGGGGGGACATTCAGTACTTC
.	.	TRBV18	TRBJ2-5	14	CASSPLSAEETQYF	TGTGCCAGCTCACCACTAAGCGCGGAAGAGACCCAGTACTTC
.	.	TRBV5-4	TRBJ2-2	12	CASNQEAGELFF	TGTGCCAGCAACCAGGAGGCCGGGGAGCTGTTTTTT
.	TRBD1	TRBV5-6	TRBJ2-7	14	CASSLGQGLYEQYF	TGTGCCAGCAGCTTGGGACAGGGTTTATACGAGCAGTACTTC
.	TRBD1	TRBV27	TRBJ1-5	14	CASSLQTGGDPQHF	TGTGCCAGCAGTTTACAGACAGGGGGTGATCCCCAGCATTTT
.	TRBD1	TRBV12-5	TRBJ1-5	17	CASGLPTGQGSNQPQHF	TGTGCTAGTGGTTTGCCCACGGGACAGGGTAGTAATCAGCCCCAGCATTTT
.	.	TRBV9	TRBJ2-7	15	CASSVEAGKTYEQYF	TGTGCCAGCAGCGTAGAGGCAGGGAAGACCTACGAGCAGTACTTC
.	TRBD2	TRBV18	TRBJ2-1	18	CASSPTVASSGSLGEQFF	TGTGCCAGCTCACCTACAGTCGCGAGTAGCGGGAGTTTGGGTGAGCAGTTCTTC
.	TRBD1	TRBV9	TRBJ2-3	15	CASASRQGQLDTQYF	TGTGCCAGCGCATCCCGACAGGGCCAATTGGATACGCAGTATTTT
.	.	TRBV19	TRBJ1-1	13	CATHQDWRTEAFF	TGTGCCACCCATCAGGACTGGAGAACTGAAGCTTTCTTT
.	.	TRBV5-1	TRBJ1-1	15	CASSFGRGGNTEAFF	TGCGCCAGCAGCTTCGGTAGGGGAGGAAACACTGAAGCTTTCTTT
.	TRBD2	TRBV6-2/TRBV6-3	TRBJ2-1	15	CASSRLAGVKNEQFF	TGTGCCAGCAGTCGTTTAGCGGGGGTAAAGAATGAGCAGTTCTTC
few	TRBD1	TRBV19	TRBJ1-5	16	CASRRDRGFSNQPQHF	TGTGCCAGTAGACGGGACAGGGGTTTTAGCAATCAGCCCCAGCATTTT